This T cell receptor (beta chain) was identified in a study of OX40 agonist ivuxolimab in advanced cancers. Study information: Three patients responded partially, comprising one with hepatocellular carcinoma and two with cutaneous melanoma. General study points: More expanded clones were seen, on average, in CD8+ T cells than in CD4+. Those patients achieving a partial response at 0.1-3.0 mg/kg showed among the lowest clonal expansion.

CDR3 size: 13 residues. V was trimmed by 5 bases and J by 3 bases, leaving 9 bases between them. From germline, CDR1 is PRHDT and CDR2 FYEKMQ (reference sequence). Some clones are missing from TCRdb's copy, which holds only in-frame ones; the method was immunoSEQ multiplex PCR. The top ten clones hold around 10% of a sample with tens of thousands of clones, around four fifths of them seen once. On this clone itself: Its antigen is still unknown.

The sequences come from CD4+ or CD8+ T cells sorted from blood, collected in a trial of the OX40 agonist ivuxolimab. The V gene is TRBV13, the J gene TRBJ2-3; D not resolved. This sequence was found in an adult with an advanced solid tumor such as melanoma, head and neck, liver or kidney cancer. The CDR3 nucleotides are TGTGCCAGCAGCAAGCCAGAGACAGATACGCAGTATTTT. It yields the protein CASSKPETDTQYF. Looking up the rest from reference TRBV13 and TRBJ2-3 gives the full variable domain: AAGVIQSPRHLIKEKRETATLKCYPIPRHDTVYWYQQGPGQDPQFLISFYEKMQSDKGSIPDRFSAQQFSDYHSELNMSSLELGDSALYFCASSKPETDTQYFGPGTRLTVL.